Shown below are 10 T cell receptor beta chains from a single sample sequenced in a study of T cell repertoires in cytomegalovirus infection. No cognate antigen is known for these TCRs. MiXCR, applied by TCRdb to the reads, yields one record per CDR3 protein. The table has about a million distinct CDR3 sequences, roughly a third seen once. Sample: cultured CD8+ T cells from PBMCs, taken from culture after CMV antigen stimulation. The origin of the receptors is a human donor in good health (CMV status not recorded). Some clones in this sample may be carry-over from other donors' samples.

The V gene is TRBV27, the J gene TRBJ2-5; no reliable D call. The CDR3 is 13 residues long. The V gene's germline CDR1 is MNHEY and CDR2 SMNVEV (reference sequence). V lost 4 bases, J lost 4 bases, and 10 bases lay in between. CDR3 nucleotides: TGTGCCAGCAGTTCGGTACTAAGAGAGACCCAGTACTTC. Its translation is CASSSVLRETQYF.

This clonotype was recorded many times. CDR3 nucleotides: TGTGCCAGCAGTCCCCGATCCGGGCGTGAGCAGTTCTTC. It yields the protein CASSPRSGREQFF. J is TRBJ2-1 and V is TRBV28, with D unclear. Germline V CDR1 and CDR2: MDHEN, SYDVKM. Trimming took 5 bases from V and 9 from J, leaving 14 bases between them. This CDR3 has 13 amino acids.

The chain employs TRBV2 and TRBJ2-7, with D possibly TRBD2 on 5 matching bases. The V gene's germline CDR1 is SNHLY and CDR2 FYNNEI. V gave up 5 bases and J gave up 2 bases, with 10 bases separating them. This CDR3 has 13 residues. CDR3 bases: TGTGCCAGCAGTACGGGAAACCCCTACGAGCAGTACTTC. This gives the protein CASSTGNPYEQYF.

This chain connects TRBV7-9 to TRBJ2-1; maybe TRBD1 (6 bases). In germline, CDR1 is SEHNR, CDR2 FQNEAQ (reference sequence). This CDR3 comprises 15 residues. V was trimmed by 4 bases and J by 9 bases, leaving 19 bases between them. CDR3 in amino acids: CASSSWTAQWGEQFF. The DNA for the CDR3 is TGTGCCAGCAGCTCATGGACAGCACAATGGGGTGAGCAGTTCTTC.

The chain uses TRBV20-1 and TRBJ2-3; D unclear. There are 17 residues in the CDR3. In germline, CDR1 is DFQATT, CDR2 SNEGSKA (reference sequence). The ends were cut back, 0 bases at V and 2 bases at J, with 18 bases in the middle. Here the CDR3 reads CSARDRRPGAYTDTQYF. The CDR3 DNA is TGCAGTGCTAGAGATCGGAGACCCGGCGCCTACACAGATACGCAGTATTTT.

This clonotype showed up just a few times. The chain recombines TRBV12-3 or TRBV12-4 with TRBJ2-5, with 9 positions matching TRBD2. J was trimmed by 5 bases and V by 7 bases; bases with no gene match: 11. CDR3 length: 15 residues. The CDR3 coding sequence is TGTGCCAGCACCCCAATGGCGGGGGGGCGGGAGACCCAGTACTTC. Amino acid sequence: CASTPMAGGRETQYF.

In this sample, this clonotype turned up a few times. This chain connects TRBV6-6 to TRBJ2-5, with 7 bases fitting TRBD2. Losses at the gene ends were 2 bases for V and 2 bases for J; bases not matched to a gene: 5. The germline CDR1 and CDR2 sequences are MNHNY and SVGAGI (reference sequence). The CDR3 is 15 residues long. Here the CDR3 DNA reads TGTGCCAGCAGTTACCGGGCGGGACTACAAGAGACCCAGTACTTC. Its protein is CASSYRAGLQETQYF.

This clonotype showed up just a few times. The chain carries TRBV6-1 and TRBJ2-5, with D unresolved. The CDR3 is 13 amino acids. Germline V gene lookup returns CDR1 MNHNS and CDR2 SASEGT. Trimming shortened V by 3 bases and J by 4 bases, and 9 bases separated the two germline ends. CDR3 loop: CASSENPRETQYF. For the CDR3, the DNA is TGTGCCAGCAGTGAGAACCCAAGAGAGACCCAGTACTTC.

V and J are TRBV4-3 and TRBJ2-6; no firm D call. CDR3 length: 17 amino acids. Between the trimmed V and J ends, which lost 3 bases and 0 bases, there was a span of 12 bases. Germline V gives CDR1 LGHNA, CDR2 YSLEER. The CDR3 protein is CASSQPGSPSGANVLTF. CDR3 in DNA: TGCGCCAGCAGCCAGCCCGGTTCACCCTCTGGGGCCAACGTCCTGACTTTC.

Ten or more counts support this clonotype. The chain carries TRBV7-9 and TRBJ2-7; no definite D call. Germline CDR1 reads SEHNR; CDR2 reads FQNEAQ (reference sequence). V lost 7 bases to trimming and J lost 3 bases, with 16 bases between them. This CDR3 has 14 amino acids. This CDR3 is CASTTTITSYEQYF. For the CDR3, the DNA is TGTGCCAGCACCACAACCATTACGAGCTACGAGCAGTACTTC.